This T cell receptor beta chain stems from a study of sequential checkpoint blockade in melanoma. The sample's treatment: randomized to nivolumab then ipilimumab (arm A) or the reverse (arm B). None of the patients previously received DNA-damaging chemotherapy. Sorted cells were live CD3+CD8+, lacking CD19 and CD56, from PBMCs. Only in-frame clones appear in the TCRdb table, and some are missing; sequencing was by immunoSEQ multiplex PCR. The sample holds tens of thousands of clones; roughly 76% are singletons and the top ten take under 30%. Trimming cost V 0 bases and J 4 bases; bases outside gene matches: 2. The CDR3 runs 14 residues. Germline loops: CDR1 MNHEY, CDR2 SVGAGI.

V usage is TRBV6-5 and J usage is TRBJ2-7; 8 bases agree with TRBD2. The sequences come from CD8+ T cells sorted from blood (inferred from file names), collected from a patient given nivolumab and ipilimumab in sequence. The source is a human donor with melanoma. The CDR3 loop reads CASSYSASGYEQYF. The CDR3 DNA reads TGTGCCAGCAGTTACTCCGCTAGCGGGTACGAGCAGTACTTC.